This T cell receptor (beta chain) was observed in a study of tumour-infiltrating T cells in Burkitt lymphoma. Study context: Patients covered every epidemiological subtype of Burkitt lymphoma. Survival, overall and progression-free, tracked with productive clonality. General study points: Several public clonotypes recurred in numerous Burkitt lymphoma patients.

Turning to this clone: What it binds is not known.

The CDR3 has 15 residues. Trimming took off 0 bases at V and 0 bases at J, with 6 bases between the two ends. Looked up from germline, CDR1 is MNHEY and CDR2 is SVGAGI. Some clones are missing from TCRdb's copy, which holds only in-frame ones; the method was immunoSEQ multiplex PCR. Among 2,600 or so clones listed, less than 25% were seen once. This chain links TRBV6-5 with TRBJ1-3; D gene uncertain. Sequencing was performed on tumor tissue from a relapse. The receptor was derived from a human donor with relapsed Burkitt lymphoma. Some clones in this sample may be carry-over from other donors' samples. CDR3 loop: CASSYSTVSGNTIYF. The CDR3 bases are TGTGCCAGCAGTTACTCTACCGTCTCTGGAAACACCATATATTTT.